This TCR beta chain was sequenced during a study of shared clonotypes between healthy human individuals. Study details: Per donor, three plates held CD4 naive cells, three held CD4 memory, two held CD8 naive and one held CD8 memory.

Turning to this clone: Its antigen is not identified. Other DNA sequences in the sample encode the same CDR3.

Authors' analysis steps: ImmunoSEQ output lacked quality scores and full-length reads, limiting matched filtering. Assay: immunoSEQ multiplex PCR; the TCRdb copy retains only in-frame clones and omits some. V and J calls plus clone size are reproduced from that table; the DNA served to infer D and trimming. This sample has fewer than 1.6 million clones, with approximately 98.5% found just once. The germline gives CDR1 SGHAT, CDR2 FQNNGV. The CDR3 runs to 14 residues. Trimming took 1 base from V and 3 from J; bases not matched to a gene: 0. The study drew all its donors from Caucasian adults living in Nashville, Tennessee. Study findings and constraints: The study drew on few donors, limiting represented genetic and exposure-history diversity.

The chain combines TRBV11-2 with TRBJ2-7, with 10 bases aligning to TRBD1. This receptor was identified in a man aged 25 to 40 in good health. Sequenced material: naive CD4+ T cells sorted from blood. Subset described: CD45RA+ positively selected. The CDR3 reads CASSLGTGGYEQYF. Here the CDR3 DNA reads TGTGCCAGCAGCTTAGGGACAGGGGGCTACGAGCAGTACTTC. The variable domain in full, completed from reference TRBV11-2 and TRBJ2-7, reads EAGVAQSPRYKIIEKRQSVAFWCNPISGHATLYWYQQILGQGPKLLIQFQNNGVVDDSQLPKDRFSAERLKGVDSTLKIQPAKLEDSAVYLCASSLGTGGYEQYFGPGTRLTVT.